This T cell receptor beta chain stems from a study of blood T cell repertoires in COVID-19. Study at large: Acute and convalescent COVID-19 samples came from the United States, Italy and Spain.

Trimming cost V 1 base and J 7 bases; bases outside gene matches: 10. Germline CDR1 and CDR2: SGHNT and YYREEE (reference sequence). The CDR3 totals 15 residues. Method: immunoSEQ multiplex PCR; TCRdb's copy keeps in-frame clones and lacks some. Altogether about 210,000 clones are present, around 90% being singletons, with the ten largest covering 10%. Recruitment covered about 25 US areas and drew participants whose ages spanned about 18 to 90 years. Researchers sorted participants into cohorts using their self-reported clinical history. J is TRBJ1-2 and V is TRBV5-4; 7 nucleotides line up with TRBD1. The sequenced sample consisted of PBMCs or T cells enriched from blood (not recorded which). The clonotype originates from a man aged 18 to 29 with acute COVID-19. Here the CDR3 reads CASSLWNRGDGGYTF. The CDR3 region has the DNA TGTGCCAGCAGCTTGTGGAACAGGGGTGACGGTGGCTACACCTTC.